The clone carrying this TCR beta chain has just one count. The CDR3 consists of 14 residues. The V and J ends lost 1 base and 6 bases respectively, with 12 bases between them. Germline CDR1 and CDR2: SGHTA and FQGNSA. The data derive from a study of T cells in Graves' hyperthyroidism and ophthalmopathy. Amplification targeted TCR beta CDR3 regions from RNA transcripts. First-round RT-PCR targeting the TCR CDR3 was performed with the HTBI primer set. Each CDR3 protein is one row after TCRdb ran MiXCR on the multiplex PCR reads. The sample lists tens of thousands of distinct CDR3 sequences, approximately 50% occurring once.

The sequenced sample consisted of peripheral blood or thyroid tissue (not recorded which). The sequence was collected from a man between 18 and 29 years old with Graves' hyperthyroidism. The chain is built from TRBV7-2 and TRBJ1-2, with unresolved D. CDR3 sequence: CASSLGQRWDGYTF. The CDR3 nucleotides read TGTGCCAGCAGCTTAGGTCAGAGGTGGGATGGCTACACCTTC. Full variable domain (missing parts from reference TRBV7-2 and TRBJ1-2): GAGVSQSPSNKVTEKGKDVELRCDPISGHTALYWYRQSLGQGLEFLIYFQGNSAPDKSGLPSDRFSAERTGGSVSTLTIQRTQQEDSAVYLCASSLGQRWDGYTFGSGTRLTVV.